The 5 T cell receptor beta chains below all came from one sample that was sequenced in a study of blood T cell repertoires in COVID-19. Sequencing was performed with immunoSEQ multiplex PCR; in TCRdb, only in-frame clones are kept and a portion is missing. The table records 60,000 to 80,000 clones, around 90% of them present only once. Sequencing used peripheral blood. The receptor source for this set is an older man with acute or convalescent COVID-19.

The chain is built from TRBV11-2 and TRBJ2-1; unclear D gene. There are 17 residues in the CDR3. V was cut by 2 bases and J by 4 bases, with 18 bases left in between. CDR1 SGHAT and CDR2 FQNNGV come from the germline V gene. Here the CDR3 DNA reads TGTGCCAGCAGCTTAATGGTCCTCGCGGCCCTTTACAATGAGCAGTTCTTC. Translated, it gives CASSLMVLAALYNEQFF.

This sequence joins TRBV7-2 and TRBJ2-5; 10 bases match TRBD2. The CDR3 extends over 15 amino acids. Per the germline V gene, CDR1 is SGHTA and CDR2 is FQGNSA. The J segment lost 7 bases and the V segment lost 4 bases, leaving 9 bases of the junction unmatched. CDR3 nucleotide sequence: TGTGCCAGCAGCTCAAGCGGGGGGGGAGCGGGGACCCAGTACTTC. Protein sequence: CASSSSGGGAGTQYF.

V gene TRBV28 combines with J gene TRBJ2-5, with D perhaps TRBD1 (6 bases). The CDR3 length is 15 residues. Germline-derived CDR1 and CDR2 are MDHEN and SYDVKM. Trimming cost V 2 bases and J 0 bases, with 10 bases left between them. The CDR3, as DNA: TGTGCCAGCAGTTTACTAGACAGGAACCAAGAGACCCAGTACTTC. It encodes CASSLLDRNQETQYF.

The gene calls are TRBV28 and TRBJ2-7; tentative D call: TRBD1 (6 bases). CDR3 length: 15 amino acids. Germline lookup yields CDR1 MDHEN and CDR2 SYDVKM. V dropped 1 base and J dropped 5 bases, with 15 bases sitting between them. Written as DNA, the CDR3 is TGTGCCAGCAGTTTATCGGGCCAGGGGTACCACGAGCAGTACTTC. It encodes CASSLSGQGYHEQYF.

This chain uses TRBV28 with TRBJ2-5, with 9 bases aligning to TRBD2. Germline CDR1 reads MDHEN; CDR2 reads SYDVKM. The CDR3 is 14 amino acids. J gave up 5 bases and V 8 bases, and 9 bases lay outside the gene matches. The CDR3 reads CASRETSGGETQYF. DNA for the CDR3: TGTGCCAGCCGAGAGACTAGCGGAGGGGAGACCCAGTACTTC.